The TCR beta chain under discussion was sequenced for a study of blood T cells in healthy people across ages. Study-level results: Compared with aged donors, long-lived donors showed fewer expanded clones, suggesting selection.

For every donor, a draw yielded around 9.4 milliliters of peripheral blood. Points on this clonotype: Its cognate antigen is unknown.

A second roughly 6 to 12 cycle PCR used barcoded and J-beta primers. TCRdb recomputed calls from the 5' RACE reads with MiXCR, one row per CDR3 protein. The sample has about 2 million distinct CDR3 sequences, 49% seen once; the top ten hold about 2.1%. The sample was blood. The origin of this receptor is a woman aged 40 to 50 in good health.

This CDR3 reads CASSPAHGSDTQYF. The CDR3 nucleotides are TGTGCCAGCAGCCCGGCCCATGGTTCAGATACGCAGTATTTT. The chain recombines TRBV7-2 with TRBJ2-3, with D uncertain. Germline CDR1 SGHTA, CDR2 FQGNSA. The CDR3 loop spans 14 amino acids. V gave up 5 bases and J gave up 4 bases, with 13 bases separating them.